One TCR beta chain is described in this entry. What it binds is not known. The sample originates from a study of T cell responses to AZD1222 COVID-19 vaccine. Study context: Second-dose timings of about 4 or about 12 weeks were pooled.

Only in-frame clones appear in the TCRdb table, and some are missing; sequencing was by immunoSEQ multiplex PCR. The data show 100,000 to 120,000 clones, approximately 85% seen once. CDR1 LNHDA and CDR2 SQIVND come from the germline V gene (reference sequence). There are 15 residues in the CDR3. V lost 1 base to trimming and J lost 0 bases, with 7 bases between them. Points from the study as a whole: Spike-specific TCR breadth and depth went up after people got two AZD1222 doses. The repertoires were collected only after the peak T cell response. Seropositive AZD1222 recipients at baseline numbered only five or six.

The sequence was collected from an adult in good health. The sample here was peripheral blood, taken on day 0 of AZD1222 vaccination. V and J are TRBV19 and TRBJ1-5; no firm D call. CDR3 loop: CASSIGSYSNQPQHF. The CDR3 DNA is TGTGCCAGTAGTATAGGCAGCTATAGCAATCAGCCCCAGCATTTT. Looking up the rest from reference TRBV19 and TRBJ1-5 gives the full variable domain: DGGITQSPKYLFRKEGQNVTLSCEQNLNHDAMYWYRQDPGQGLRLIYYSQIVNDFQKGDIAEGYSVSREKKESFPLTVTSAQKNPTAFYLCASSIGSYSNQPQHFGDGTRLSIL.